This T cell receptor (beta chain) was identified in a study of control samples from healthy donors and cancer patients. Sequenced by immunoSEQ multiplex PCR; TCRdb stores in-frame clones only, minus some. Of some 78,000 clones detected, roughly nine tenths appear once; the ten largest clones hold 7.6%. The V end was cut by 3 bases, the J end by 7 bases, with 14 bases between. The germline V gene has CDR1 KGHDR and CDR2 SFDVKD. The CDR3 covers 15 residues. Source material: blood. This sequence originates from a woman aged 55-69 years in good health. The rearrangement links TRBV24-1 to TRBJ1-4; possible D gene TRBD1, 6 bases. The CDR3 reads CATSDTRTDGEKLFF. The CDR3 nucleotides are TGTGCCACCAGTGATACACGGACAGACGGTGAAAAACTGTTTTTT.